The 11 T cell receptor beta chains in this list originate from one sample, sequenced in a study of cytomegalovirus exposure and HLA in healthy donors. 13 Jbeta primers and 60 Vbeta primers were used for the PCR. Profiled with immunoSEQ multiplex PCR; TCRdb holds only in-frame clones, not every one. This table holds 110,000 or so clones, approximately 80% found once. Source material: PBMCs. All receptors derive from a man aged 25 to 40 in good health and CMV-seronegative.

V is TRBV4-3 and J is TRBJ2-1; D gene uncertain. V lost 0 bases and J lost 6, with 9 bases in between. This CDR3 has 14 residues. CDR1 LGHNA and CDR2 YSLEER come from the germline V gene. The DNA of the CDR3 is TGCGCCAGCAGCCAAGATCCCTCTACCAATGAGCAGTTCTTC. Its translation: CASSQDPSTNEQFF.

This clone has a single count. The CDR3 DNA is TGTGCCAGCAGTGAATCCGCAGGGGGTAATGAAAAACTGTTTTTT. Amino acids: CASSESAGGNEKLFF. The chain combines TRBV25-1 with TRBJ1-4; TRBD1 matches 7 bases. The germline V gene has CDR1 MGHDK and CDR2 SYGVNS. Trimming took 1 base from V and 4 from J; bases not matched to a gene: 3. The CDR3 sequence is 15 residues long.

The rearrangement uses TRBV5-1 and TRBJ1-4; 7 bases align to TRBD1. CDR3 size: 14 residues. Germline trimming cut 4 bases from V and 3 bases from J; bases unmatched to any gene: 3. Per the germline V gene, CDR1 is SGHRS and CDR2 is YFSETQ. In DNA, the CDR3 is TGCGCCAGCAGCCAAGGGACAGCTAATGAAAAACTGTTTTTT. This translates into CASSQGTANEKLFF.

This rearrangement joins TRBV7-9 to TRBJ2-1, with TRBD1 as a possible D gene (6 bases). CDR3 size: 14 residues. Germline assignment: CDR1 SEHNR and CDR2 FQNEAQ (reference sequence). The V gene lost 1 base and the J gene lost 5 bases, with 9 bases spanning the gap. The DNA of the CDR3 is TGTGCCAGCAGCTTAGGACAGGCGAACAATGAGCAGTTCTTC. This encodes CASSLGQANNEQFF.

The genes are TRBV6-5 and TRBJ2-2, with D possibly being TRBD2 (5 bases). Germline V gene sequence: CDR1 MNHEY, CDR2 SVGAGI. This CDR3 comprises 14 residues. The V end was cut by 2 bases, the J end by 1 base, with 5 bases between. The CDR3 protein is CASSYRENTGELFF. The CDR3 coding sequence is TGTGCCAGCAGTTACCGGGAGAACACCGGGGAGCTGTTTTTT.

This chain joins TRBV11-2 and TRBJ2-7, with 9 bases fitting TRBD1. This CDR3 is built from 14 residues. In germline, CDR1 is SGHAT, CDR2 FQNNGV. V shed 5 bases, J shed 6 bases, and the junction held 8 bases outside the gene matches. The CDR3 bases are TGTGCCAGCAGCCTAGGGACAGGGACGGTCGAGCAGTACTTC. It encodes CASSLGTGTVEQYF.

This clone was seen a handful of times. The chain uses TRBV7-2 and TRBJ2-5; 8 nucleotides agree with TRBD2. The junction had 7 bases not matched to a gene; V was cut back by 1 base and J by 3 bases. The CDR3 has 16 residues. The germline V gene has CDR1 SGHTA and CDR2 FQGNSA. The CDR3 DNA reads as TGTGCCAGCAGCTTAGTGTTGGCGGGGGGTAAAGAGACCCAGTACTTC. It codes for CASSLVLAGGKETQYF.

This chain joins TRBV15 and TRBJ1-5; no definite D call. Germline V gene data show CDR1 as LNHNV and CDR2 as YYDKDF (reference sequence). With 0 bases removed from V and 7 bases from J, the gap between germline ends came to 13 bases. This CDR3 has 15 amino acids. The CDR3 here is CATSRESRVGQPQHF. CDR3 DNA: TGTGCCACCAGCAGAGAATCGAGGGTTGGACAGCCCCAGCATTTT.

The chain is built from TRBV7-9 and TRBJ2-3, with D perhaps TRBD1 (6 bases). The germline gives CDR1 SEHNR, CDR2 FQNEAQ (reference sequence). The CDR3 has 15 amino acids. The V end lost 5 bases, the J end lost 0 bases, and 12 bases lay between the germline ends. CDR3 amino acids: CASSQGGQSTDTQYF. The CDR3, as DNA: TGTGCCAGCAGCCAGGGTGGACAGAGCACAGATACGCAGTATTTT.

The rearrangement links TRBV28 to TRBJ2-7, with 12 bases that match TRBD2. This CDR3 has 15 residues. Trimming at V came to 5 bases and at J to 2 bases, leaving 4 bases not matched to a gene. In germline, CDR1 is MDHEN, CDR2 SYDVKM. The CDR3 spells CASSRLAGVAYEQYF. CDR3 sequence (DNA): TGTGCCAGCAGTCGACTAGCGGGGGTGGCCTACGAGCAGTACTTC.

The chain recombines TRBV9 with TRBJ2-7, with 7 nucleotides matching TRBD2. This CDR3 spans 14 amino acids. Germline V CDR1 and CDR2: SGDLS, YYNGEE. Trimming at V came to 7 bases and at J to 0 bases, leaving 7 bases not matched to a gene. Written as DNA, the CDR3 is TGTGCCAGCGGGGAGCGGGACTTCTCCTACGAGCAGTACTTC. Amino acids: CASGERDFSYEQYF.